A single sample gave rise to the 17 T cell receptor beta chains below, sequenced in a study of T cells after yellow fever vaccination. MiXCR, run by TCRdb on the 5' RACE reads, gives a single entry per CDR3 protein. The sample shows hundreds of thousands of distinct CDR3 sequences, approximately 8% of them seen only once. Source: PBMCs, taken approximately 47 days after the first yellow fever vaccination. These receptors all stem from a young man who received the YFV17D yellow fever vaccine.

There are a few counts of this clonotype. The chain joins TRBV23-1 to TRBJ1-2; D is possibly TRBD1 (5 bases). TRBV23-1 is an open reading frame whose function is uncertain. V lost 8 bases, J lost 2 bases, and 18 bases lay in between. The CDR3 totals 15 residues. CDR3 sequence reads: CASALGRVPNYGYTF. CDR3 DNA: TGCGCCAGCGCCTTGGGCAGGGTGCCGAACTATGGCTACACCTTC.

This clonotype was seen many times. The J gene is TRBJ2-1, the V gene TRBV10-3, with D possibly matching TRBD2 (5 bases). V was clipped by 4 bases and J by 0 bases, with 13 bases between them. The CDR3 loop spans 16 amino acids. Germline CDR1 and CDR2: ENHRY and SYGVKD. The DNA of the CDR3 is TGTGCCATCAGTGTAACGGGGTCTGACTCCTACAATGAGCAGTTCTTC. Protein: CAISVTGSDSYNEQFF.

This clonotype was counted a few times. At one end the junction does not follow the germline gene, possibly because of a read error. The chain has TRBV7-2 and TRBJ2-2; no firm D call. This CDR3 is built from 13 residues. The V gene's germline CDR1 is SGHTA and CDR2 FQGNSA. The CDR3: CASTLQHTGELFF. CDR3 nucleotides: TGTGCCAGCACCTTACAACACACCGGGGAGCTGTTTTTT.

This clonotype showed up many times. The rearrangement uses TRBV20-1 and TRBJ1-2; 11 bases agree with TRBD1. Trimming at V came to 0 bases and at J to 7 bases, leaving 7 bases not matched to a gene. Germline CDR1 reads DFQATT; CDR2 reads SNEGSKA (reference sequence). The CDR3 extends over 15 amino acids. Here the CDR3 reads CSARERTGGLGGYTF. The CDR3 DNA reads TGCAGTGCTAGAGAAAGGACAGGGGGCCTGGGTGGCTACACCTTC.

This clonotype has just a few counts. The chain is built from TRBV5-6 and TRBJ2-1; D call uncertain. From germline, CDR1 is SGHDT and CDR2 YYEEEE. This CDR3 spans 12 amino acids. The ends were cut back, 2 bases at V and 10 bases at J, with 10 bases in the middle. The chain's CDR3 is CASSFTIREQFF. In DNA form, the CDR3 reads TGTGCCAGCAGCTTTACCATTCGAGAGCAGTTCTTC.

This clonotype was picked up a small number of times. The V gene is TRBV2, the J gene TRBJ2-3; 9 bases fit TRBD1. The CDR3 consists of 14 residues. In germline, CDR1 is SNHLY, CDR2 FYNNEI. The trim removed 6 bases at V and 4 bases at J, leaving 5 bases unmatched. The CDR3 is CASRNRGPADTQYF. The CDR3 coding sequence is TGTGCCAGCAGGAACAGGGGGCCGGCAGATACGCAGTATTTT.

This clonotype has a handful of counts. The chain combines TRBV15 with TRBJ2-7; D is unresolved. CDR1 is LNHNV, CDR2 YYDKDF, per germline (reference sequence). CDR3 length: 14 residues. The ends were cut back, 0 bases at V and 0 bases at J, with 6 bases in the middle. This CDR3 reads CATSRDFGSYEQYV. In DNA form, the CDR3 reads TGTGCCACCAGCAGAGATTTCGGCTCCTACGAGCAGTACGTC.

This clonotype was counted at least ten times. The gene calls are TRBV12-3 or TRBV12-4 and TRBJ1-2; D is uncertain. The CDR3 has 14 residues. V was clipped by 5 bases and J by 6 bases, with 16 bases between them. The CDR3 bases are TGTGCCAGCAGTCCCGGACCTCCCGGGGATGGCTACACCTTC. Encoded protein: CASSPGPPGDGYTF.

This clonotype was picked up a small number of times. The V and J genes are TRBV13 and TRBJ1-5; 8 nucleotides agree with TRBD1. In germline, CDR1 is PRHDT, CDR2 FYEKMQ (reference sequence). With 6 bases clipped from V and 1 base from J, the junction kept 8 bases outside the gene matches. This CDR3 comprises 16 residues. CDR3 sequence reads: CASSRRGLRSNQPQHF. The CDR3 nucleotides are TGTGCCAGCAGTCGCAGGGGGCTCAGGAGCAATCAGCCCCAGCATTTT.

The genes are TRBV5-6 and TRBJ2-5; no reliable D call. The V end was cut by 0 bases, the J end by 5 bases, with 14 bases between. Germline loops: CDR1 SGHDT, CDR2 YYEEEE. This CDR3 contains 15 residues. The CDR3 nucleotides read TGTGCCAGCAGCTTGGACGGCCCACTACATGAGACCCAGTACTTC. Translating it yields CASSLDGPLHETQYF.

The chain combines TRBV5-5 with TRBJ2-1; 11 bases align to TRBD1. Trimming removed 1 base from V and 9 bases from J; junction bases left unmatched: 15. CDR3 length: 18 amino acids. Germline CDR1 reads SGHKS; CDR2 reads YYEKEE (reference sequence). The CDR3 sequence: CASSLRTGGVWSVGEQFF. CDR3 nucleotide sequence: TGTGCCAGCAGCTTGAGGACAGGGGGCGTCTGGTCCGTTGGTGAGCAGTTCTTC.

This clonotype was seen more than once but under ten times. CDR3 DNA: TGTGCCAGCAGCGTAGCACTAGGGTTAGACACCGGGGAGCTGTTTTTT. The encoded protein is CASSVALGLDTGELFF. The chain carries TRBV9 and TRBJ2-2, with a possible D match to TRBD2 (5 bases). This CDR3 is built from 16 residues. Germline V lookup: CDR1 SGDLS, CDR2 YYNGEE. V was clipped by 0 bases and J by 3 bases, with 12 bases between them.

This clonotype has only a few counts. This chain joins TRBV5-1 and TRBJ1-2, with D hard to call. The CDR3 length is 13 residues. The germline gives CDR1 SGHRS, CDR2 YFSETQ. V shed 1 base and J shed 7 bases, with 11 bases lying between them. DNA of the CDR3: TGCGCCAGCAGCTTGTCTCCGGAAACTGGCTACACCTTC. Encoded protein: CASSLSPETGYTF.

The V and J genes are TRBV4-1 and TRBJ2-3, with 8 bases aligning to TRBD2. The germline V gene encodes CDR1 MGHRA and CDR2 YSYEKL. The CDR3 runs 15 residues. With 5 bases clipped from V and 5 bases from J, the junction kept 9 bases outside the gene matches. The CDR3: CASSFRAGDKDTQYF. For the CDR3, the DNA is TGCGCCAGCAGCTTCCGAGCGGGGGATAAAGATACGCAGTATTTT.

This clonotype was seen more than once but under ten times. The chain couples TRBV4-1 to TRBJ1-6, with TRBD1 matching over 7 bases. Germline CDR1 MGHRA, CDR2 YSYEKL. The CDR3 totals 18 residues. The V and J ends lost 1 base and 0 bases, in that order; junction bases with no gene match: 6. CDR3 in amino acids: CASSQAGTAFSYNSPLHF. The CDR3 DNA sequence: TGCGCCAGCAGCCAAGCGGGGACAGCTTTCTCCTATAATTCACCCCTCCACTTT.

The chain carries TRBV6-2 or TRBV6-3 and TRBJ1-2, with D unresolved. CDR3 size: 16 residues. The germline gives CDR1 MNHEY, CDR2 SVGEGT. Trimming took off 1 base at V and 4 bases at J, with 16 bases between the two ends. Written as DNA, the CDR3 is TGTGCCAGCAGTTACTTTAGCACGGCGGGAATCTATGGCTACACCTTC. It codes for CASSYFSTAGIYGYTF.

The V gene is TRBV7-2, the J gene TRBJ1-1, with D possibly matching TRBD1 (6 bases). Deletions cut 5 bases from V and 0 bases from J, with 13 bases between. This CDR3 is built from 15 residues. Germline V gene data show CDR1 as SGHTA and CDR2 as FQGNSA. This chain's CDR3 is CASSQFKGVNTEAFF. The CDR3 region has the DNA TGTGCCAGCAGCCAATTCAAGGGGGTGAACACTGAAGCTTTCTTT.